A single sample is the source of the 32 T cell receptor beta chains below, sequenced in a study of blood T cell repertoires in COVID-19 (dated by TCRdb to 2018 to 2020). Library method: the immunoSEQ multiplex PCR assay. In its TCRdb copy, this immuneACCESS table keeps in-frame sequences only and misses some clones. Where compared with another copy, unresolved V genes explain less than half of these, and the others have no known cause. Within this sample are 310,000 or so clones, with roughly nine tenths of them counted one time only. Roughly 2.4% of the sample comes from the top ten. The material sequenced was peripheral blood. These receptors all stem from a woman between 45 and 65 years old who had recovered from COVID-19.

This chain connects TRBV5-6 to TRBJ2-1, with a tentative D call TRBD2 (6 bases). The CDR3 runs 16 residues. The V end lost 4 bases, the J end lost 6 bases, and 20 bases lay between the germline ends. CDR1 is SGHDT and CDR2 is YYEEEE in the germline V gene. The CDR3 nucleotides are TGTGCCAGCAGCACCGGAGGGCCTAGCTGGCTCAATGAGCAGTTCTTC. As protein: CASSTGGPSWLNEQFF. Together with reference TRBV5-6 and TRBJ2-1, the CDR3 gives the full variable domain: DAGVTQSPTHLIKTRGQQVTLRCSPKSGHDTVSWYQQALGQGPQFIFQYYEEEERQRGNFPDRFSGHQFPNYSSELNVNALLLGDSALYLCASSTGGPSWLNEQFFGPGTRLTVL.

The chain combines TRBV3-1 (or the pseudogene TRBV3-2) with TRBJ2-1; D call uncertain. V shed 0 bases and J shed 9 bases, with 15 bases lying between them. CDR3 length: 15 residues. Germline-derived CDR1 and CDR2 are LGHDT and YNNKEL (reference sequence). DNA of the CDR3: TGTGCCAGCAGCCAAGATTTGGTGAGTGGCGGTGAGCAGTTCTTC. It yields the protein CASSQDLVSGGEQFF.

With regard to this clone: Mismatch with germline at one junction end may stem from a read error. The chain recombines TRBV7-7 with TRBJ2-5, with 11 nucleotides matching TRBD2. The length of the CDR3 is 15 residues. CDR1 SSHAT and CDR2 FNYEAQ come from the germline V gene (reference sequence). CDR3 amino acids: CASSLATSGDATQYF. The CDR3 region has the DNA TGTGCTAGCAGCTTAGCGACTAGCGGGGACGCGACCCAGTACTTC.

The V and J genes are TRBV4-1 and TRBJ2-7, with 10 positions matching TRBD1. There are 14 residues in the CDR3. V lost 2 bases, J lost 5 bases, and 3 bases stayed unmatched. Germline V CDR1 and CDR2: MGHRA, YSYEKL. The CDR3 nucleotides read TGCGCCAGCAGCCAAAGGACAGGGGGGCACGAGCAGTACTTC. This gives the protein CASSQRTGGHEQYF.

This clone was seen once. This sequence joins TRBV6-5 and TRBJ2-7; no definite D call. The V end was cut by 1 base, the J end by 6 bases, with 4 bases between. The CDR3 is 11 amino acids. Germline CDR1 reads MNHEY; CDR2 reads SVGAGI. The CDR3 bases are TGTGCCAGCAGTTACTTGCGCGAGCAGTACTTC. Translated, it gives CASSYLREQYF.

V usage is TRBV30 and J usage is TRBJ2-3; 11 bases are a match to TRBD2. The ends lost 2 bases at V and 6 bases at J; junction bases unmatched: 7. Germline V lookup: CDR1 GTSNPN, CDR2 SVGIG (reference sequence). The CDR3 consists of 15 residues. The CDR3 nucleotides read TGTGCCTGGAGTATAACTAGCGGGAGTTGGGATACGCAGTATTTT. Translating gives CAWSITSGSWDTQYF.

The chain employs TRBV4-2 and TRBJ2-3, with 9 bases matching TRBD2. Germline loops: CDR1 LGHNA, CDR2 YNFKEQ. The CDR3 consists of 16 residues. With 1 base clipped from V and 5 bases from J, the junction kept 7 bases outside the gene matches. The CDR3 reads CASSQAVGREGDTQYF. For the CDR3, the DNA is TGTGCCAGCAGCCAAGCAGTAGGGCGGGAGGGAGATACGCAGTATTTT.

This chain connects TRBV28 to TRBJ1-1, with 10 bases fitting TRBD1. This CDR3 region has 13 residues. The J segment lost 5 bases and the V segment lost 5 bases, leaving 2 bases of the junction unmatched. CDR1 MDHEN and CDR2 SYDVKM come from the germline V gene. CDR3 region: CASSLGQGTEAFF. DNA of the CDR3: TGTGCCAGCAGTCTGGGACAGGGGACTGAAGCTTTCTTT. Filled out from reference TRBV28 and TRBJ1-1, the complete variable domain reads DVKVTQSSRYLVKRTGEKVFLECVQDMDHENMFWYRQDPGLGLRLIYFSYDVKMKEKGDIPEGYSVSREKKERFSLILESASTNQTSMYLCASSLGQGTEAFFGQGTRLTVV.

V is TRBV11-3 and J is TRBJ2-4; 11 bases are a match to TRBD1. Germline V gene sequence: CDR1 SGHNT, CDR2 YENEEA. With V trimmed by 4 bases and J by 8 bases, 4 bases remained unmatched. This CDR3 contains 14 residues. The CDR3 here is CASSWTGGSDIQYF. CDR3 bases: TGTGCCAGCAGCTGGACAGGGGGCTCGGACATTCAGTACTTC.

V and J are TRBV12-5 and TRBJ1-3; the D is unclear. Germline CDR1 LGHNT, CDR2 FRNRAP. The V and J ends lost 1 base and 0 bases respectively, with 10 bases between them. CDR3 length: 16 amino acids. Written as DNA, the CDR3 is TGTGCTAGTGGTTTGGGGCACCTTAACTCTGGAAACACCATATATTTT. Residues: CASGLGHLNSGNTIYF. Using reference TRBV12-5 and TRBJ1-3 for the parts outside the CDR3, the full variable domain is DARVTQTPRHKVTEMGQEVTMRCQPILGHNTVFWYRQTMMQGLELLAYFRNRAPLDDSGMPKDRFSAEMPDATLATLKIQPSEPRDSAVYFCASGLGHLNSGNTIYFGEGSWLTVV.

The V gene is TRBV14, the J gene TRBJ2-1; possibly TRBD1 for D (5 bases). Germline assignment: CDR1 SGHDN and CDR2 FVKESK. The CDR3 runs 13 residues. V lost 6 bases to trimming and J lost 9 bases, with 15 bases between them. This CDR3 is CASRRVGVTEQFF. CDR3 coding DNA: TGTGCCAGCAGGAGAGTAGGGGTGACTGAGCAGTTCTTC. The full variable domain, completed using reference TRBV14 and TRBJ2-1, is EAGVTQFPSHSVIEKGQTVTLRCDPISGHDNLYWYRRVMGKEIKFLLHFVKESKQDESGMPNNRFLAERTGGTYSTLKVQPAELEDSGVYFCASRRVGVTEQFFGPGTRLTVL.

This clone was seen once. V is TRBV27 and J is TRBJ1-5; 9 bases map to TRBD1. CDR1 is MNHEY, CDR2 SMNVEV, per germline (reference sequence). V dropped 6 bases and J dropped 3; count of bases not matched to a gene: 6. The CDR3 is made up of 15 amino acids. The CDR3 nucleotides read TGTGCCAGCAGCATGGGACAGGGATACAATCAGCCCCAGCATTTT. Amino acids: CASSMGQGYNQPQHF.

This chain connects TRBV27 to TRBJ2-7; TRBD1 aligns across 7 bases. Germline-derived CDR1 and CDR2 are MNHEY and SMNVEV (reference sequence). The length of the CDR3 is 14 residues. With 5 bases clipped from V and 3 bases from J, the junction kept 7 bases outside the gene matches. The CDR3: CASSLQTGSYEQYF. CDR3 coding DNA: TGTGCCAGCAGTCTCCAGACAGGGAGCTACGAGCAGTACTTC.

V usage is TRBV19 and J usage is TRBJ1-2, with D possibly matching TRBD1 (6 bases). Germline assignment: CDR1 LNHDA and CDR2 SQIVND (reference sequence). The CDR3 has 13 amino acids. V gave up 7 bases and J gave up 4 bases, with 13 bases separating them. CDR3 nucleotide sequence: TGTGCCAGTACTATTCAGGGGCTCTATGGCTACACCTTC. Translating gives CASTIQGLYGYTF.

The gene calls are TRBV9 and TRBJ2-1; maybe TRBD2 (5 bases). CDR1 is SGDLS, CDR2 YYNGEE, per germline. The CDR3 runs 15 residues. V was shortened by 5 bases and J by 2 bases, with 14 bases between the two germline ends. CDR3 bases: TGTGCCAGCAGTTTCCTCTCCGGGACCTACAATGAGCAGTTCTTC. This encodes CASSFLSGTYNEQFF.

This clone was detected once. The chain carries TRBV4-3 and TRBJ1-4, with TRBD1 identical over 7 bases. CDR3 length: 15 residues. CDR1 and CDR2 from the germline V gene are LGHNA and YSLEER. The J segment lost 1 base and the V segment lost 5 bases, leaving 4 bases of the junction unmatched. This chain's CDR3 is CASSSQGVTNEKLFF. CDR3 DNA: TGCGCCAGCAGCTCCCAGGGGGTAACTAATGAAAAACTGTTTTTT.

This clone was found a few times. This chain connects TRBV29-1 to TRBJ2-7; the D gene is possibly TRBD2 (6 bases). V lost 8 bases, J lost 3 bases, and 14 bases lay in between. Germline V lookup: CDR1 SQVTM, CDR2 ANQGSEA. The CDR3 consists of 12 residues. The CDR3 region has the DNA TGCAGCCCGGGACTGGGAGACTACGAGCAGTACTTC. It codes for CSPGLGDYEQYF.

The chain is built from TRBV4-3 and TRBJ1-2, with D maybe TRBD1 (6 bases). V was clipped by 1 base and J by 2 bases, with 11 bases between them. The CDR3 contains 15 residues. The germline V gene encodes CDR1 LGHNA and CDR2 YSLEER. In nucleotides, the CDR3 is TGCGCCAGCAGCCAAGCCAGGGGCAGCAACTATGGCTACACCTTC. Its protein is CASSQARGSNYGYTF.

The chain recombines TRBV27 with TRBJ1-2, with TRBD1 as a possible D gene (5 bases). This CDR3 has 15 residues. Germline V gene lookup returns CDR1 MNHEY and CDR2 SMNVEV (reference sequence). V was clipped by 1 base and J by 2 bases, with 11 bases between them. CDR3 loop: CASSLFWGANYGYTF. The CDR3 DNA reads as TGTGCCAGCAGTTTATTCTGGGGCGCCAACTATGGCTACACCTTC.

The V call is TRBV3-1 (or the pseudogene TRBV3-2), the J call TRBJ1-1; the D gene is possibly TRBD1 (6 bases). The CDR3 contains 17 residues. Trimming removed 3 bases at V and 5 bases at J, with 22 bases between. Looked up from germline, CDR1 is LGHDT and CDR2 is YNNKEL (reference sequence). CDR3 sequence reads: CASSQFGGAQARTEAFF. CDR3 nucleotides: TGTGCCAGCAGCCAGTTCGGGGGGGCCCAGGCCCGGACTGAAGCTTTCTTT.

The chain recombines TRBV30 with TRBJ2-1, with D possibly matching TRBD2 (5 bases). V dropped 2 bases and J dropped 3 bases, with 14 bases sitting between them. CDR3 length: 15 residues. Germline V gene data show CDR1 as GTSNPN and CDR2 as SVGIG (reference sequence). The CDR3: CAWSHNRGYYNEQFF. The CDR3 DNA reads TGTGCCTGGAGTCATAACAGAGGGTACTACAATGAGCAGTTCTTC.

The chain couples TRBV14 to TRBJ1-1; perhaps TRBD1 as D (6 bases). This CDR3 spans 13 amino acids. The germline V and J ends were trimmed by 4 bases and 7 bases, with 13 bases remaining between them. CDR1 is SGHDN, CDR2 FVKESK, per germline. This CDR3 is CASSPRQVGEAFF. The CDR3 region has the DNA TGTGCCAGCAGCCCCCGACAGGTTGGTGAAGCTTTCTTT.

J is TRBJ1-2 and V is TRBV5-5; D ambiguous. CDR3 length: 14 residues. The germline V gene encodes CDR1 SGHKS and CDR2 YYEKEE (reference sequence). The V end lost 4 bases, the J end lost 4 bases, and 14 bases lay between the germline ends. CDR3 DNA: TGTGCCAGCAGCCCCGACTTTAGTATCTATGGCTACACCTTC. Translated, it gives CASSPDFSIYGYTF.

The genes are TRBV19 and TRBJ1-2; D is unclear. This CDR3 contains 14 residues. Germline values: CDR1 LNHDA, CDR2 SQIVND (reference sequence). The germline V and J ends were trimmed by 0 bases and 1 base, with 6 bases remaining between them. The CDR3 here is CASSIEANNYGYTF. The CDR3 nucleotides read TGTGCCAGTAGTATAGAAGCAAATAACTATGGCTACACCTTC.

This chain joins TRBV11-2 and TRBJ1-6; TRBD1 matches 7 bases. From germline, CDR1 is SGHAT and CDR2 FQNNGV. The CDR3 runs to 14 residues. V lost 1 base to trimming and J lost 9 bases; unmatched junction nucleotides: 3. CDR3 residues: CASSLGQGSSPLHF. The DNA for the CDR3 is TGTGCCAGCAGCTTAGGACAGGGAAGTTCACCCCTCCACTTT.

CDR3 bases: TGCAGCGTTGAAGATTCAGGCAGGTGGAATACTGAAGCTTTCTTT. Translation gives CSVEDSGRWNTEAFF. The chain joins TRBV29-1 to TRBJ1-1, with D uncertain. Per the germline V gene, CDR1 is SQVTM and CDR2 is ANQGSEA. V lost 0 bases, J lost 5 bases, and 16 bases lay in between. This CDR3 region has 15 residues.

This clone was recorded only once. The V gene is TRBV28, the J gene TRBJ2-4; TRBD1 aligns across 8 bases. V lost 6 bases and J lost 6; bases outside the gene matches: 10. The CDR3 runs to 15 residues. The V gene's germline CDR1 is MDHEN and CDR2 SYDVKM. In DNA, the CDR3 is TGTGCCAGCAGGGGGAGCGACAGGGGTAGAAACATTCAGTACTTC. This encodes CASRGSDRGRNIQYF.

The V and J genes are TRBV2 and TRBJ1-1; 7 nucleotides match TRBD1. The CDR3 contains 14 residues. Trimming cost V 6 bases and J 4 bases; bases outside gene matches: 8. Per germline, CDR1 SNHLY and CDR2 FYNNEI. The CDR3: CASRTGQGVTEAFF. The CDR3 DNA follows: TGTGCCAGCAGGACAGGGCAGGGGGTCACTGAAGCTTTCTTT.

Notes on this clone: In the same sample, other DNA sequences code for this CDR3. The chain uses TRBV7-2 and TRBJ2-2; D possibly corresponds to TRBD2 (6 bases). The length of the CDR3 is 14 residues. The germline V gene has CDR1 SGHTA and CDR2 FQGNSA. V was clipped by 5 bases and J by 2 bases, with 9 bases between them. The CDR3 reads CASSLGGNTGELFF. The CDR3 DNA follows: TGTGCCAGCAGCCTGGGGGGTAACACCGGGGAGCTGTTTTTT. The full variable domain, completed using reference TRBV7-2 and TRBJ2-2, is GAGVSQSPSNKVTEKGKDVELRCDPISGHTALYWYRQSLGQGLEFLIYFQGNSAPDKSGLPSDRFSAERTGGSVSTLTIQRTQQEDSAVYLCASSLGGNTGELFFGEGSRLTVL.

This rearrangement joins TRBV3-1 (or the pseudogene TRBV3-2) to TRBJ1-6; 8 bases align to TRBD1. V dropped 4 bases and J dropped 7; count of bases not matched to a gene: 9. Germline loops: CDR1 LGHDT, CDR2 YNNKEL (reference sequence). The CDR3 totals 16 residues. CDR3 DNA sequence: TGTGCCAGCAGCCGAGACAGGGGCTTGGGAAATTCACCCCTCCACTTT. Translation gives CASSRDRGLGNSPLHF.

The chain combines TRBV27 with TRBJ1-5; a weak D match, TRBD1 (6 bases). V lost 0 bases and J 0 bases, leaving 9 bases between the germline ends. Germline V lookup: CDR1 MNHEY, CDR2 SMNVEV (reference sequence). The CDR3 is made up of 16 amino acids. CDR3 in DNA: TGTGCCAGCAGTTTATCACAGGGAGATAGCAATCAGCCCCAGCATTTT. As protein: CASSLSQGDSNQPQHF.

This clone has only a few counts. The chain uses TRBV11-3 and TRBJ2-3; TRBD2 matches at 8 bases. With V trimmed by 0 bases and J by 5 bases, 4 bases remained unmatched. CDR3 length: 15 residues. Germline V lookup: CDR1 SGHNT, CDR2 YENEEA. This CDR3 reads CASSLDGLAGDTQYF. The DNA for the CDR3 is TGTGCCAGCAGCTTAGATGGCCTAGCGGGAGATACGCAGTATTTT.